These 28 T cell receptor beta chains were all obtained from the same sample, sequenced in a study of beta chain features in type 1 diabetes. As every portion of the isolated RNA was reverse transcribed, the sequencing read expressed TCRB transcripts. Here immunoSEQ multiplex PCR was the method, and the copy in TCRdb shows in-frame clones only, minus some. The table records fewer than 900,000 clones, 15% to 20% of them present only once. Sequenced material: naive CD4+ T cells from blood. Receptors originate from a woman aged 18-29 years in good health.

The CDR3 region has the DNA TGTGCCATCAGTGACCAGGCTTTGGGGACTGAAGCTTTCTTT. This encodes CAISDQALGTEAFF. The chain recombines TRBV10-3 with TRBJ1-1; no clear D gene. The germline V and J ends were trimmed by 3 bases and 5 bases, with 13 bases remaining between them. Germline-derived CDR1 and CDR2 are ENHRY and SYGVKD. This CDR3 is built from 14 residues.

The rearrangement links TRBV2 to TRBJ2-3; D is undetermined. Germline V gives CDR1 SNHLY, CDR2 FYNNEI. CDR3 length equals 11 residues. Trimming removed 10 bases from V and 1 base from J, with 6 bases in between. The CDR3 bases are TGTGCCAACCAGCGCACAGATACGCAGTATTTT. Translating it yields CANQRTDTQYF.

This clone has just a few counts. The chain is built from TRBV4-3 and TRBJ2-2, with D unresolved. V lost 4 bases and J lost 6, with 9 bases in between. Germline V gene data show CDR1 as LGHNA and CDR2 as YSLEER. The CDR3 is 13 amino acids. Written as DNA, the CDR3 is TGCGCCAGCAGCCTCTTAGGCGCCGGGGAGCTGTTTTTT. It codes for CASSLLGAGELFF.

J is TRBJ2-1 and V is TRBV18, with 9 bases that match TRBD2. Germline V lookup: CDR1 KGHSH, CDR2 LQKENI. The junction had 4 bases not matched to a gene; V was cut back by 1 base and J by 9 bases. This CDR3 spans 14 amino acids. The CDR3 reads CASSPRSGSLEQFF. The CDR3, as DNA: TGTGCCAGCTCACCACGTAGCGGGAGCCTTGAGCAGTTCTTC.

The chain is built from TRBV7-8 and TRBJ1-2, with 8 bases lining up with TRBD1. CDR3 size: 14 residues. Germline CDR1 and CDR2: SGHVS and FQNEAQ. J lost 0 bases, V lost 7 bases, and 4 bases had no gene match. CDR3 nucleotide sequence: TGTGCCAGCACCGGGACAGGAGCTAACTATGGCTACACCTTC. Residues: CASTGTGANYGYTF.

The rearrangement uses TRBV6-5 and TRBJ2-1, with 10 bases lining up with TRBD2. With 2 bases clipped from V and 6 bases from J, the junction kept 1 base outside the gene matches. Germline V gene data show CDR1 as MNHEY and CDR2 as SVGAGI. The CDR3 runs 14 residues. DNA for the CDR3: TGTGCCAGCAGTTACGTAGCGGGAGGCAATGAGCAGTTCTTC. This encodes CASSYVAGGNEQFF.

The chain has TRBV6-1 and TRBJ1-1; TRBD1 agrees at 7 bases. V trimming: 2 bases; J trimming: 4 bases; junction bases outside the gene matches: 4. Germline V gene data show CDR1 as MNHNS and CDR2 as SASEGT. The CDR3 sequence is 14 residues long. CDR3 in DNA: TGTGCCAGCAGTGAACCGGGACAGAGCACTGAAGCTTTCTTT. It yields the protein CASSEPGQSTEAFF.

This clone was seen a few times. The V call is TRBV15, the J call TRBJ2-7, with D maybe TRBD2 (5 bases). The germline V and J ends were trimmed by 0 bases and 2 bases, with 11 bases remaining between them. Germline V gene data show CDR1 as LNHNV and CDR2 as YYDKDF (reference sequence). There are 15 residues in the CDR3. Written as DNA, the CDR3 is TGTGCCACCAGCAGAGATGAGAGCGGAGCCTACGAGCAGTACTTC. Translated: CATSRDESGAYEQYF.

This clone was found a few times. The chain has TRBV4-3 and TRBJ1-2; D perhaps matches TRBD1 (6 bases). The CDR3 is made up of 16 amino acids. Trimming stripped 4 bases from V and 2 bases from J, with 17 bases between. Per germline, CDR1 LGHNA and CDR2 YSLEER. The CDR3 spells CASSLGTQTGNYGYTF. The CDR3, as DNA: TGCGCCAGCAGCCTTGGGACTCAGACAGGAAACTATGGCTACACCTTC.

The sample holds a few counts of this clone. The CDR3 loop reads CASSFRDSYEQYF. The CDR3 DNA is TGTGCCAGCTCATTCCGGGACAGCTACGAGCAGTACTTC. The gene calls are TRBV18 and TRBJ2-7; 7 positions agree with TRBD1. CDR1 is KGHSH and CDR2 is LQKENI in the germline V gene. The CDR3 has 13 amino acids. After removal of 5 bases from V and 3 bases from J, the junction contained 4 bases not matched to a gene.

This chain links TRBV28 with TRBJ1-1; 8 bases align to TRBD1. The CDR3 spans 13 residues. The V segment lost 11 bases and the J segment 2 bases; nucleotides outside the gene matches: 7. The V gene's germline CDR1 is MDHEN and CDR2 SYDVKM. CDR3 DNA: TGTGCCGGGCAGGGACAGGCAAACACTGAAGCTTTCTTT. It yields the protein CAGQGQANTEAFF.

This clone has just a few counts. This rearrangement joins TRBV7-2 to TRBJ2-7; a weak D match, TRBD2 (5 bases). CDR1 SGHTA and CDR2 FQGNSA come from the germline V gene. CDR3 size: 15 residues. The germline V and J ends were trimmed by 2 bases and 2 bases, with 13 bases remaining between them. CDR3 residues: CASSLRETPAYEQYF. The CDR3 nucleotides read TGTGCCAGCAGCTTAAGGGAGACCCCCGCCTACGAGCAGTACTTC.

V is TRBV30 and J is TRBJ2-3; TRBD1 matches 7 bases. The CDR3 loop spans 12 amino acids. Germline CDR1 and CDR2: GTSNPN and SVGIG (reference sequence). Germline trimming cut 0 bases from V and 14 bases from J; bases unmatched to any gene: 8. CDR3 protein: CAWSVRMDRRYF. The CDR3 region has the DNA TGTGCCTGGAGTGTCCGGATGGACAGGAGGTATTTT.

The V call is TRBV2, the J call TRBJ1-1; the D is unclear. The germline V gene has CDR1 SNHLY and CDR2 FYNNEI. The ends were cut back, 4 bases at V and 0 bases at J, with 6 bases in the middle. The CDR3 extends over 13 amino acids. The CDR3 DNA follows: TGTGCCAGCAGTGTACACTTGAACACTGAAGCTTTCTTT. Translated: CASSVHLNTEAFF.

This clone turned up a few times. The V gene is TRBV5-6, the J gene TRBJ2-7, with TRBD2 as a possible D gene (6 bases). The germline V gene encodes CDR1 SGHDT and CDR2 YYEEEE. CDR3 length: 15 amino acids. The ends were cut back, 3 bases at V and 0 bases at J, with 13 bases in the middle. The CDR3 is CASSYRDSRSYEQYF. The DNA for the CDR3 is TGTGCCAGCAGCTACCGGGACTCCCGCTCCTACGAGCAGTACTTC.

This clone was seen once. The chain links TRBV15 to TRBJ1-3, with unresolved D. Germline-derived CDR1 and CDR2 are LNHNV and YYDKDF (reference sequence). CDR3 size: 16 residues. V lost 4 bases, J lost 6 bases, and 19 bases lay in between. In DNA, the CDR3 is TGTGCCACCAGCAAACGAAAGGGTCTGGTGGAAAACACCATATATTTT. Protein product: CATSKRKGLVENTIYF.

This clone was observed a handful of times. The CDR3 sequence: CASSAHLAGAGNEQFF. For the CDR3, the DNA is TGTGCCAGCAGCGCTCACCTAGCGGGAGCGGGGAATGAGCAGTTCTTC. V and J are TRBV2 and TRBJ2-1; 10 positions match TRBD2. CDR3 size: 16 residues. The J segment lost 7 bases and the V segment lost 6 bases, leaving 12 bases of the junction unmatched. CDR1 and CDR2 (germline): SNHLY, FYNNEI.

This chain connects TRBV27 to TRBJ2-3; TRBD2 might be the D (5 bases). Per the germline V gene, CDR1 is MNHEY and CDR2 is SMNVEV (reference sequence). V gave up 8 bases and J gave up 6 bases, with 21 bases separating them. CDR3 length: 15 amino acids. CDR3: CASSPRVLPGDTQYF. DNA for the CDR3: TGTGCCAGCTCACCGCGGGTTCTACCGGGGGATACGCAGTATTTT.

On this clone: At the DNA level, this CDR3 is encoded by other sequences in the same sample as well. The chain links TRBV18 to TRBJ2-7; D unresolved. CDR1 and CDR2 from the germline V gene are KGHSH and LQKENI. Trimming removed 3 bases from V and 0 bases from J, with 6 bases in between. The CDR3 spans 13 residues. The CDR3 DNA sequence: TGTGCCAGCTCACCGCCAAGCTCCTACGAGCAGTACTTC. Translated: CASSPPSSYEQYF.

This clone was picked up a small number of times. The chain joins TRBV5-1 to TRBJ2-1, with D tentatively TRBD1 (6 bases). The V gene lost 0 bases and the J gene lost 8 bases, with 15 bases spanning the gap. Germline CDR1 is SGHRS and CDR2 is YFSETQ. The CDR3 is made up of 15 amino acids. The CDR3 loop is CASSLAPGHTDEQFF. As DNA, the CDR3 is TGCGCCAGCAGCTTGGCGCCGGGACATACGGATGAGCAGTTCTTC.

This clone was detected a few times. The CDR3 spells CASRAGTGGSYEQYF. Here the CDR3 DNA reads TGTGCCAGCAGAGCCGGGACAGGGGGCTCCTACGAGCAGTACTTC. The rearrangement links TRBV28 to TRBJ2-7; 11 bases match TRBD1. The ends lost 6 bases at V and 0 bases at J; junction bases unmatched: 4. The CDR3 spans 15 residues. Germline CDR1 is MDHEN and CDR2 is SYDVKM.

This clone came up a few times. The CDR3 loop reads CASSQGKSGIDSGELFF. The CDR3, as DNA: TGTGCCAGCAGCCAAGGTAAAAGCGGGATTGACAGCGGGGAGCTGTTTTTT. The chain carries TRBV4-2 and TRBJ2-2; 7 bases align to TRBD2. Germline-derived CDR1 and CDR2 are LGHNA and YNFKEQ. There are 17 residues in the CDR3. With V trimmed by 1 base and J by 7 bases, 12 bases remained unmatched.

This clone was seen a handful of times. This chain uses TRBV28 with TRBJ2-1, with unresolved D. The CDR3 has 13 amino acids. Trimming shortened V by 4 bases and J by 6 bases, and 10 bases separated the two germline ends. Germline CDR1 reads MDHEN; CDR2 reads SYDVKM. Here the CDR3 DNA reads TGTGCCAGCAGTTCAGACTGGGGCAATGAGCAGTTCTTC. This translates into CASSSDWGNEQFF.

V usage is TRBV7-9 and J usage is TRBJ2-3, with TRBD2 matching 7 bases. Germline assignment: CDR1 SEHNR and CDR2 FQNEAQ (reference sequence). After removal of 6 bases from V and 3 bases from J, the junction contained 12 bases not matched to a gene. This CDR3 is built from 16 residues. The CDR3 sequence is CASSRIGLAETDTQYF. For the CDR3, the DNA is TGTGCCAGCAGTCGAATAGGGCTAGCGGAGACAGATACGCAGTATTTT.

This chain connects TRBV20-1 to TRBJ2-5, with 8 bases lining up with TRBD1. The J call may not be correct, given that the DNA end is closer to TRBJ2-7. CDR1 is DFQATT, CDR2 SNEGSKA, per germline (reference sequence). The CDR3 totals 11 residues. The CDR3 region has the DNA TGCAGTGCAGGACAGGGCTACGAGCAGTACTTC. Translated, it gives CSAGQGYEQYF.

V gene TRBV29-1 combines with J gene TRBJ2-7, with a weak D call TRBD2 (5 bases). V gave up 4 bases and J gave up 2 bases, with 12 bases separating them. Germline CDR1 and CDR2: SQVTM and ANQGSEA. The CDR3 runs to 13 residues. DNA for the CDR3: TGCAGCGTTGGTCGGGATCCACCCTACGAGCAGTACTTC. Its translation is CSVGRDPPYEQYF.

There are a few counts of this clone. The chain employs TRBV21-1 and TRBJ2-2. TRBV21-1 is designated a pseudogene. The CDR3 is made up of 16 amino acids. The CDR3 protein is CASSREGRSNTGELFF. The CDR3 region has the DNA TGTGCCAGCAGCAGAGAGGGACGGTCGAACACCGGGGAGCTGTTTTTT.

This clone was seen only a few times. The chain carries TRBV27 and TRBJ1-1, with D possibly being TRBD1 (6 bases). The germline V gene encodes CDR1 MNHEY and CDR2 SMNVEV (reference sequence). The V gene lost 3 bases and the J gene lost 2 bases, with 10 bases spanning the gap. CDR3 length: 14 amino acids. The CDR3 reads CASSLMGTNTEAFF. CDR3 nucleotides: TGTGCCAGCAGTTTGATGGGGACAAACACTGAAGCTTTCTTT.